The next 30 T cell receptor beta chains were all read from a single sample in a study of CD8 T cells in ankylosing spondylitis. Whole-study findings and limits: There was a TCR beta motif, made of fewer than 10 highly homologous variants, that appeared characteristic of ankylosing spondylitis blood.

TCRdb reprocessed the 5' RACE reads via MiXCR and lists one record per CDR3 protein. Of about 750,000 distinct CDR3 sequences in the sample, roughly 20% were seen once. Their target antigens are unknown. Sequenced input: blood, either unsorted or a sorted T cell fraction (not recorded which). Every receptor here comes from a male donor with ankylosing spondylitis.

The chain carries TRBV6-5 and TRBJ2-5, with D perhaps TRBD2 (7 bases). Trimming pared 2 bases from V and 2 bases from J, leaving 12 bases between. The germline V gene encodes CDR1 MNHEY and CDR2 SVGAGI. There are 15 residues in the CDR3. The CDR3 bases are TGTGCCAGCAGTTACGGGGGGGGCGGGCAAGAGACCCAGTACTTC. Protein product: CASSYGGGGQETQYF.

This clonotype occurred a few times. The rearrangement joins TRBV12-3 or TRBV12-4 to TRBJ2-5; D unresolved. The CDR3 spans 13 residues. V lost 3 bases and J 5 bases, leaving 10 bases between the germline ends. Here the CDR3 reads CASSLADRETQYF. DNA for the CDR3: TGTGCCAGCAGTTTGGCTGATCGTGAGACCCAGTACTTC.

This clonotype appeared a few times. The J gene is TRBJ1-6, the V gene TRBV12-3 or TRBV12-4; 9 positions agree with TRBD1. V shed 4 bases, J shed 8 bases, and the junction held 3 bases outside the gene matches. This CDR3 spans 14 amino acids. CDR3 loop: CASSYGTGYSPLHF. The CDR3 DNA follows: TGTGCCAGCAGTTACGGGACAGGGTATTCACCCCTCCACTTT.

This sequence joins TRBV20-1 and TRBJ1-5, with 8 bases fitting TRBD1. V trimming: 3 bases; J trimming: 9 bases; junction bases outside the gene matches: 10. The CDR3 loop spans 14 amino acids. CDR1 DFQATT and CDR2 SNEGSKA come from the germline V gene (reference sequence). CDR3 loop: CSASIGQGFGPQHF. For the CDR3, the DNA is TGCAGTGCTAGTATCGGACAGGGCTTCGGGCCCCAGCATTTT.

This clonotype turned up a few times. CDR3 amino acids: CATSDRDRGSNQPQHF. The CDR3 nucleotides are TGTGCCACCAGCGACCGGGACAGGGGGAGCAATCAGCCCCAGCATTTT. This rearrangement joins TRBV15 to TRBJ1-5; 11 positions match TRBD1. In germline, CDR1 is LNHNV, CDR2 YYDKDF (reference sequence). After removal of 5 bases from V and 1 base from J, the junction contained 4 bases not matched to a gene. There are 16 residues in the CDR3.

This clonotype was recorded a few times. This sequence joins TRBV7-2 and TRBJ2-7, with unresolved D. The germline V gene encodes CDR1 SGHTA and CDR2 FQGNSA. The CDR3 is made up of 13 amino acids. V dropped 5 bases and J dropped 1 base, with 9 bases sitting between them. CDR3 loop: CASSGRISYEQYF. CDR3 nucleotides: TGTGCCAGCAGCGGCCGGATTTCCTACGAGCAGTACTTC.

This clonotype came up a few times. This rearrangement joins TRBV4-1 to TRBJ1-2; TRBD1 aligns across 7 bases. CDR1 and CDR2 (germline): MGHRA, YSYEKL. This CDR3 region has 13 residues. Germline trimming cut 5 bases from V and 3 bases from J; bases unmatched to any gene: 3. The CDR3 DNA sequence: TGCGCCAGCAGCTTGGACAGGTACTATGGCTACACCTTC. This translates into CASSLDRYYGYTF.

This clonotype was found once. J is TRBJ1-1 and V is TRBV7-6; tentatively, D is TRBD1 (6 bases). This CDR3 comprises 18 residues. The germline CDR1 and CDR2 sequences are SGHVS and FNYEAQ. The V and J ends lost 2 bases and 1 base respectively, with 20 bases between them. CDR3 DNA: TGTGCCAGCAGCTTAAGGGGGGCCGGGGGGCTTCAGAACACTGAAGCTTTCTTT. Protein product: CASSLRGAGGLQNTEAFF.

This clonotype was observed a few times. The V call is TRBV10-3, the J call TRBJ2-7; 10 nucleotides agree with TRBD1. CDR3 length: 14 amino acids. After removal of 6 bases from V and 3 bases from J, the junction contained 5 bases not matched to a gene. Germline V gives CDR1 ENHRY, CDR2 SYGVKD. CDR3 sequence (DNA): TGTGCCATCAGGGGGGACAGGGGAGTCTACGAGCAGTACTTC. Its protein product is CAIRGDRGVYEQYF.

This clonotype appeared a few times. The genes are TRBV7-4 and TRBJ2-7; 7 bases align to TRBD2. Germline V lookup: CDR1 SGHVT, CDR2 SQSDAQ. The CDR3 runs 15 residues. The trim removed 1 base at V and 3 bases at J, leaving 6 bases unmatched. CDR3 DNA: TGTGCCAGCAGCTTAGGAGGCGGGAGACTCTACGAGCAGTACTTC. It codes for CASSLGGGRLYEQYF.

The rearrangement joins TRBV20-1 to TRBJ1-2, with no clear D. The CDR3 contains 11 residues. Germline V gene data show CDR1 as DFQATT and CDR2 as SNEGSKA (reference sequence). V lost 2 bases, J lost 4 bases, and 5 bases lay in between. CDR3 in DNA: TGCAGTGCTAGACCCTCCTATGGCTACACCTTC. Translated: CSARPSYGYTF.

This clonotype was seen more than once but under ten times. The chain has TRBV7-6 and TRBJ1-4; maybe TRBD1 (5 bases). The length of the CDR3 is 16 residues. V lost 6 bases and J 2 bases, leaving 16 bases between the germline ends. The germline gives CDR1 SGHVS, CDR2 FNYEAQ. CDR3 region: CASSNMGVTTNEKLFF. CDR3 sequence (DNA): TGTGCCAGCAGTAACATGGGGGTAACGACTAATGAAAAACTGTTTTTT.

The chain uses TRBV12-2 and TRBJ2-4; the tabulated D call, TRBD1, remains unverified against the DNA. TRBV12-2 is a listed pseudogene. The CDR3 has 18 amino acids. The CDR3 nucleotides are TGTGCAAGTCGCTTAGCGGGGGACGTGTGGATAGCCAAAAACATTCAGTACTTC. Translated, it gives CASRLAGDVWIAKNIQYF.

This chain uses TRBV7-3 with TRBJ2-2; D gene unclear. The CDR3 extends over 14 amino acids. CDR1 and CDR2 from the germline V gene are SGHTA and FQGTGA. V lost 7 bases and J 5 bases, leaving 14 bases between the germline ends. The CDR3 sequence is CASTDPPGTGELFF. The CDR3 DNA is TGTGCCAGCACGGACCCCCCTGGGACCGGGGAGCTGTTTTTT.

This clonotype occurred a few times. The J gene is TRBJ1-4, the V gene TRBV27; D unresolved. Germline V gene sequence: CDR1 MNHEY, CDR2 SMNVEV (reference sequence). Trimming took 7 bases from V and 4 from J, leaving 13 bases between them. This CDR3 has 14 residues. The CDR3 spells CASTNRGLNEKLFF. CDR3 in DNA: TGTGCCAGCACCAACCGGGGTCTTAATGAAAAACTGTTTTTT.

This clonotype was seen a handful of times. V usage is TRBV6-1 and J usage is TRBJ1-5; D gene unclear. The germline V gene encodes CDR1 MNHNS and CDR2 SASEGT. The CDR3 runs to 13 residues. Trimming took 8 bases from V and 6 from J, leaving 14 bases between them. Written as DNA, the CDR3 is TGTGCCAGCGCCAAAGGTCCAGGTCAGCCCCAGCATTTT. The encoded protein is CASAKGPGQPQHF.

J is TRBJ1-2 and V is TRBV7-2; D is unclear. V was shortened by 0 bases and J by 9 bases, with 11 bases between the two germline ends. The CDR3 has 13 amino acids. Germline loops: CDR1 SGHTA, CDR2 FQGNSA. The CDR3 loop reads CASSLAGYGSYTF. In nucleotides, the CDR3 is TGTGCCAGCAGCTTAGCGGGCTACGGAAGCTACACCTTC. The complete variable domain, with remaining parts taken from reference TRBV7-2 and TRBJ1-2, reads GAGVSQSPSNKVTEKGKDVELRCDPISGHTALYWYRQSLGQGLEFLIYFQGNSAPDKSGLPSDRFSAERTGGSVSTLTIQRTQQEDSAVYLCASSLAGYGSYTFGSGTRLTVV.

The table lists this clonotype with many counts. The genes are TRBV20-1 and TRBJ2-3, with 7 bases lining up with TRBD2. The germline CDR1 and CDR2 sequences are DFQATT and SNEGSKA (reference sequence). The CDR3 is made up of 14 amino acids. Trimming took 6 bases from V and 0 from J; bases not matched to a gene: 6. DNA of the CDR3: TGCAGTGCCCGAAAGCGGGGAAGCACAGATACGCAGTATTTT. Amino acid sequence: CSARKRGSTDTQYF.

This clonotype was detected many times. The chain carries TRBV4-2 and TRBJ2-7, with TRBD2 matching 8 bases. Germline V CDR1 and CDR2: LGHNA, YNFKEQ. J lost 2 bases, V lost 4 bases, and 7 bases had no gene match. CDR3 size: 15 residues. Here the CDR3 reads CASSRMAGGAYEQYF. The CDR3 DNA is TGTGCCAGCAGCCGCATGGCGGGAGGTGCCTACGAGCAGTACTTC.

The genes are TRBV5-1 and TRBJ2-1; 8 bases are a match to TRBD2. The CDR3 extends over 13 amino acids. Germline trimming cut 3 bases from V and 8 bases from J; bases unmatched to any gene: 4. CDR1 SGHRS and CDR2 YFSETQ come from the germline V gene. CDR3 sequence reads: CASSSREADEQFF. The DNA of the CDR3 is TGCGCCAGCAGCTCGCGGGAGGCCGATGAGCAGTTCTTC.

This clonotype showed up many times. The V call is TRBV2, the J call TRBJ2-7; the D gene is possibly TRBD2 (6 bases). The CDR3 consists of 12 residues. The germline V gene has CDR1 SNHLY and CDR2 FYNNEI. Trimming left V 7 bases short and J 3 bases short, with 10 bases between. The CDR3 DNA is TGTGCCAGCAAGCGGGTTGTCTACGAGCAGTACTTC. Residues: CASKRVVYEQYF.

This clonotype has only a few counts. The chain has TRBV24-1 and TRBJ2-5; 9 positions agree with TRBD2. Looked up from germline, CDR1 is KGHDR and CDR2 is SFDVKD. This CDR3 has 15 residues. V lost 0 bases to trimming and J lost 3 bases; unmatched junction nucleotides: 1. CDR3 amino acids: CATSDLVAGEETQYF. For the CDR3, the DNA is TGTGCCACCAGTGATTTGGTAGCGGGGGAAGAGACCCAGTACTTC.

This clonotype has only a few counts. The CDR3 nucleotides are TGTGCCAGCAGTTTGCTTGGCGGGGGGCGGCCACAAGAGACCCAGTACTTC. It translates to CASSLLGGGRPQETQYF. The V gene is TRBV28, the J gene TRBJ2-5; 8 nucleotides line up with TRBD2. The germline gives CDR1 MDHEN, CDR2 SYDVKM. J gave up 2 bases and V 3 bases, and 11 bases lay outside the gene matches. The CDR3 totals 17 residues. Based on the CDR3 plus reference TRBV28 and TRBJ2-5, the full variable domain is DVKVTQSSRYLVKRTGEKVFLECVQDMDHENMFWYRQDPGLGLRLIYFSYDVKMKEKGDIPEGYSVSREKKERFSLILESASTNQTSMYLCASSLLGGGRPQETQYFGPGTRLLVL.

The chain carries TRBV6-2 or TRBV6-3 and TRBJ2-7; 8 positions match TRBD2. The junction had 13 bases not matched to a gene; V was cut back by 4 bases and J by 2 bases. The length of the CDR3 is 17 residues. Germline loops: CDR1 MNHEY, CDR2 SVGEGT. CDR3 residues: CASSSTRRGAITYEQYF. In DNA, the CDR3 is TGTGCCAGCAGTTCCACGCGGCGGGGGGCGATCACCTACGAGCAGTACTTC.

This chain uses TRBV5-1 with TRBJ2-2; TRBD2 aligns across 7 bases. CDR1 is SGHRS and CDR2 is YFSETQ in the germline V gene. Trimming cost V 0 bases and J 16 bases; bases outside gene matches: 9. This CDR3 contains 13 residues. CDR3 in amino acids: CASSLELGGSPFF. For the CDR3, the DNA is TGCGCCAGCAGCTTGGAGCTGGGAGGGTCGCCGTTTTTT.

This clonotype has a handful of counts. This rearrangement joins TRBV6-1 to TRBJ2-1, with 10 positions matching TRBD1. The CDR3 loop spans 14 amino acids. From germline, CDR1 is MNHNS and CDR2 SASEGT. V was pared by 7 bases and J by 6 bases, with 6 bases of the junction left unmatched. Written as DNA, the CDR3 is TGTGCCAGCAAGGGGACAGGGGCGGGCAATGAGCAGTTCTTC. It encodes CASKGTGAGNEQFF.

The sample holds many counts of this clonotype. This chain joins TRBV29-1 and TRBJ2-2; no reliable D call. V lost 2 bases and J lost 1, with 11 bases in between. The CDR3 spans 15 residues. Germline V gene lookup returns CDR1 SQVTM and CDR2 ANQGSEA. The CDR3 DNA is TGCAGCGTTGAATTTGTGGCACAGAACACCGGGGAGCTGTTTTTT. Translated: CSVEFVAQNTGELFF.

The chain combines TRBV24-1 with TRBJ2-2; the D is unclear. The CDR3 is 13 amino acids. V lost 9 bases and J 5 bases, leaving 12 bases between the germline ends. Germline lookup yields CDR1 KGHDR and CDR2 SFDVKD. The CDR3 sequence is CATDNRKTGELFF. DNA for the CDR3: TGTGCCACCGATAACAGAAAGACCGGGGAGCTGTTTTTT.

The V gene is TRBV11-1, the J gene TRBJ1-2; D is unresolved. The length of the CDR3 is 11 residues. In germline, CDR1 is SGHAT, CDR2 FQDESV (reference sequence). With 2 bases removed from V and 6 bases from J, the gap between germline ends came to 4 bases. CDR3: CASSLIDGYTF. Here the CDR3 DNA reads TGTGCCAGCAGCTTAATCGATGGCTACACCTTC.

The rearrangement joins TRBV11-3 to TRBJ1-2; D not resolved. Germline values: CDR1 SGHNT, CDR2 YENEEA. The CDR3 loop spans 15 amino acids. The V end was cut by 4 bases, the J end by 4 bases, with 16 bases between. CDR3 sequence reads: CASSSPTESPYGYTF. The CDR3 region has the DNA TGTGCCAGCAGCTCTCCGACCGAGAGCCCCTATGGCTACACCTTC.